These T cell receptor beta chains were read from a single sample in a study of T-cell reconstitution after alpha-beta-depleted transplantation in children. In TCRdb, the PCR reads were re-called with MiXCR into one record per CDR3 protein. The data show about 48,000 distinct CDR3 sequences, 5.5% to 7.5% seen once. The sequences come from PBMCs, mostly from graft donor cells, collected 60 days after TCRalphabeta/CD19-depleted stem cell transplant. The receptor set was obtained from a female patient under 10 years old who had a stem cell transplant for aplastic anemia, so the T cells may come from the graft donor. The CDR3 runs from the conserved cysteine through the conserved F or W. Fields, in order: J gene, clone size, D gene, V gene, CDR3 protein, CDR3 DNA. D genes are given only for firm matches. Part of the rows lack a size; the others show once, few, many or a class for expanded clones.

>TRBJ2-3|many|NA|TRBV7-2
CASSFGGHGTDTQYF
TGTGCCAGCAGCTTTGGGGGGCACGGCACAGATACGCAGTATTTT
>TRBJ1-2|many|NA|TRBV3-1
CASSYDSAPYGYTF
TGTGCCAGCAGCTACGACAGCGCTCCGTATGGCTACACCTTC
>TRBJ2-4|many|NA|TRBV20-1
CSAIPPVSNIQYF
TGCAGTGCGATTCCCCCAGTATCGAACATTCAGTACTTC
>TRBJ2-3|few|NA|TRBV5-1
CASSWDSTDTQYF
TGCGCCAGCAGCTGGGACAGCACAGATACGCAGTATTTT
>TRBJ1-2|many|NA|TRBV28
CASTLGGVYGYTF
TGTGCCAGCACCCTCGGAGGGGTCTATGGCTACACCTTC
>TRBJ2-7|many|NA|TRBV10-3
CAISDRSNYEQYF
TGTGCCATCAGTGATCGGAGCAACTACGAGCAGTACTTC
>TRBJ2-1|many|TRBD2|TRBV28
CASSLFPFREVRENEQFF
TGTGCCAGCAGTTTATTCCCGTTCCGGGAGGTGAGGGAAAATGAGCAGTTCTTC
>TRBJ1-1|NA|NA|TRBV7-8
CASSPNLGGLGNTEAFF
TGTGCCAGCAGCCCAAATCTCGGGGGGTTGGGGAACACTGAAGCTTTCTTT
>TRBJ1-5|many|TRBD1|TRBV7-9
CASSLAGQVNQPQHF
TGTGCCAGCAGCTTAGCAGGACAGGTTAATCAGCCCCAGCATTTT
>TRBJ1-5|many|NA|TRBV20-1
CSATEQGRNQPQHF
TGCAGTGCCACTGAACAGGGACGCAATCAGCCCCAGCATTTT
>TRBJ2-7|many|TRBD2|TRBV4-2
CASSVPGGISYEQYF
TGTGCCAGCAGCGTCCCGGGGGGAATTTCCTACGAGCAGTACTTC
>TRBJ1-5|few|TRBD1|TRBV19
CASSRTGGHQPQHF
TGTGCCAGTAGTAGGACAGGGGGACATCAGCCCCAGCATTTT
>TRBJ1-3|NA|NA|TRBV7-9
CASRGLSGNTIYF
TGTGCCAGCCGGGGGCTCTCTGGAAACACCATATATTTT
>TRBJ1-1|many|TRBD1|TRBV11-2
CASSPNRDREAFF
TGTGCCAGCAGCCCCAACCGGGACAGAGAAGCTTTCTTT
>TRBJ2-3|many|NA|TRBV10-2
CASYKASGDTQYF
TGCGCCAGTTACAAGGCAAGTGGAGATACGCAGTATTTT
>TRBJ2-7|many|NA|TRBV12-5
CASGLPGWGALFHEQYF
TGTGCTAGTGGTTTGCCGGGCTGGGGGGCACTTTTTCACGAGCAGTACTTC
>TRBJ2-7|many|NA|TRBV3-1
CASSLRSQGTGYEQYF
TGTGCCAGCAGCCTACGCTCACAGGGTACCGGCTACGAGCAGTACTTC
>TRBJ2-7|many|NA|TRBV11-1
CASSPRGIYAGEQYF
TGTGCCAGCAGCCCGAGGGGTATCTACGCGGGAGAGCAGTACTTC
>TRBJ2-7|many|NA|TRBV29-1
CSVGGLGSYEQYF
TGCAGCGTGGGCGGCTTGGGCTCCTACGAGCAGTACTTC
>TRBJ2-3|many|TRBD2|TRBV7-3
CASAAGLATDTQYF
TGTGCCAGCGCCGCGGGACTAGCCACAGATACGCAGTATTTT
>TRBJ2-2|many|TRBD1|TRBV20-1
CSASHRGAYRAGELFF
TGCAGTGCTAGCCACAGGGGGGCCTATAGGGCCGGGGAGCTGTTTTTT
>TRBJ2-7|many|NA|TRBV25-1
CASRTGYEQYF
TGTGCCAGCAGGACTGGATACGAGCAGTACTTC
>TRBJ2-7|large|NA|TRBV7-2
CASSLGQGPLGWYEQYF
TGTGCCAGCAGCTTAGGTCAGGGGCCTCTGGGTTGGTACGAGCAGTACTTC
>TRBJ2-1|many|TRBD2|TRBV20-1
CSGRREAQDEQFF
TGCAGTGGAAGACGGGAGGCTCAGGATGAGCAGTTCTTC
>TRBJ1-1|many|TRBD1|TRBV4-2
CASSQDATRGRPEAFF
TGTGCCAGCAGCCAAGATGCGACAAGGGGGCGGCCTGAAGCTTTCTTT
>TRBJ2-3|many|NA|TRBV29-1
CSDRVGTDTQYF
TGCAGCGACAGGGTTGGGACAGATACGCAGTATTTT
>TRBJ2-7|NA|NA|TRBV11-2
CASSLRSAYEQYF
TGTGCCAGCAGCCTCCGATCAGCCTACGAGCAGTACTTC
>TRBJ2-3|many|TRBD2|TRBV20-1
CSASGGVGTDTQYF
TGCAGTGCTAGCGGGGGGGTGGGCACAGATACGCAGTATTTT